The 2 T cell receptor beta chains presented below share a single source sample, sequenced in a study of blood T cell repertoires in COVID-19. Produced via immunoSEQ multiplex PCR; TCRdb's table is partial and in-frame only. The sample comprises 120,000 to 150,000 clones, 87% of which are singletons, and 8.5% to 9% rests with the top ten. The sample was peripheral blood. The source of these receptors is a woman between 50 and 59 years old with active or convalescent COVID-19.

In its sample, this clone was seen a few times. CDR3 in DNA: TGTGCCAGTAGTATTGAACCCGACAGGAATCAGCCCCAGCATTTT. Amino acids: CASSIEPDRNQPQHF. The chain links TRBV19 to TRBJ1-5; TRBD1 is a possible D gene (6 bases). The V end was cut by 3 bases, the J end by 4 bases, with 13 bases between. Per germline, CDR1 LNHDA and CDR2 SQIVND (reference sequence). The CDR3 is 15 amino acids.

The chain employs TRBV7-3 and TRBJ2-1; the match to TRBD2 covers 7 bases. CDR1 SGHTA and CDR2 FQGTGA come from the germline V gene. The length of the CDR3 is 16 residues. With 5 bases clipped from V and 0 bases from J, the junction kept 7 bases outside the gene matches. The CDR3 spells CASSLSGASSYNEQFF. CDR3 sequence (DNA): TGTGCCAGCAGCCTGAGCGGGGCAAGCTCCTACAATGAGCAGTTCTTC.